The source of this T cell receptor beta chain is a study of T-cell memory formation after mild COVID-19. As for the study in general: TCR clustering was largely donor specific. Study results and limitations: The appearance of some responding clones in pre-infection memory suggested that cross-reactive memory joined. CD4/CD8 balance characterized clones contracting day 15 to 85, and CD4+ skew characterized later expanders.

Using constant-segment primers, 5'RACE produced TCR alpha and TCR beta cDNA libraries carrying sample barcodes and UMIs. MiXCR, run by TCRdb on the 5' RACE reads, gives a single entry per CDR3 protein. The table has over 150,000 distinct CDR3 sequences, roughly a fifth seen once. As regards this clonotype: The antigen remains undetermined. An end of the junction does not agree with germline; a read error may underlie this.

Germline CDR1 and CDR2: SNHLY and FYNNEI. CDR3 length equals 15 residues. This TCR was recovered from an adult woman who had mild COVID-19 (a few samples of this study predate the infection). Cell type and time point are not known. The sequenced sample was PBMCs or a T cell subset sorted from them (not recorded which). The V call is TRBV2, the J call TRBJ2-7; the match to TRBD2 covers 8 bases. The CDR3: CDSSGATSESYEQYF. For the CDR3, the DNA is TGTGACAGCAGTGGGGCGACTAGCGAGTCCTACGAGCAGTACTTC.